Detailed here is one T cell receptor (beta chain). The CDR3 covers 15 residues. V shed 5 bases and J shed 8 bases, with 18 bases lying between them. The germline V gene encodes CDR1 LGHNT and CDR2 FRNRAP. The data derive from a study of early T cells in non-severe SARS-CoV-2 infection. A single record per CDR3 protein comes from TCRdb applying MiXCR to the 5' RACE reads. The sample has tens of thousands of distinct CDR3 sequences; roughly 8.8% are singletons. This TCR derives from an adult who was a healthcare worker with PCR-confirmed SARS-CoV-2 infection or an uninfected control (not recorded which). This sequence joins TRBV12-5 and TRBJ1-4; D may be TRBD1 (5 bases). Material: whole blood. CDR3 residues: CASGKEGTAGEKLFF. CDR3 bases: TGTGCTAGTGGTAAAGAGGGGACCGCAGGGGAAAAACTGTTTTTT.